These 3 T cell receptor beta chains originate from one sample sequenced in a study of T cells in Graves' hyperthyroidism and ophthalmopathy. Amplification yielded TCR beta CDR3 regions, with RNA transcripts as the source. Primed by the HTBI set, a first-round RT-PCR was run on the TCR CDR3. One entry per CDR3 protein results from TCRdb running MiXCR on the multiplex PCR reads. Of 250,000 to 350,000 distinct CDR3 sequences in the sample, about 20% were seen once. Sequencing was carried out using blood. These receptors originate from a man aged 25 to 40 with Graves' ophthalmopathy.

This clonotype has just a few counts. The chain recombines TRBV20-1 with TRBJ1-2; D call uncertain. V was pared by 0 bases and J by 9 bases, with 11 bases between. Germline V CDR1 and CDR2: DFQATT, SNEGSKA (reference sequence). The CDR3 extends over 12 amino acids. CDR3 sequence (DNA): TGCAGTGCTAGAGATTACAGAGGGAGCTACACCTTC. Translating it yields CSARDYRGSYTF.

There are a few counts of this clonotype. The chain carries TRBV3-1 and TRBJ2-2; 8 positions match TRBD1. V was clipped by 4 bases and J by 3 bases; unmatched bases: 10. The CDR3 runs 17 residues. CDR1 LGHDT and CDR2 YNNKEL come from the germline V gene (reference sequence). This CDR3 reads CASSRPGQGPYTGELFF. CDR3 nucleotide sequence: TGTGCCAGCAGCCGACCCGGACAGGGACCTTACACCGGGGAGCTGTTTTTT.

This clonotype was seen more than once but under ten times. V and J are TRBV11-3 and TRBJ1-2; TRBD1 agrees at 7 bases. J lost 6 bases, V lost 5 bases, and 3 bases had no gene match. Germline CDR1 is SGHNT and CDR2 is YENEEA. The CDR3 sequence is 12 residues long. The DNA for the CDR3 is TGTGCCAGCAGCGACAGGGAGCATGGCTACACCTTC. The encoded protein is CASSDREHGYTF.